This T cell receptor beta chain originates from a study of cytomegalovirus exposure and HLA in healthy donors. This clone was observed a handful of times. Its cognate antigen is unknown. Amplification used 60 Vbeta primers and 13 Jbeta primers. Profiled with immunoSEQ multiplex PCR; TCRdb holds only in-frame clones, not every one. This table holds about 160,000 clones, roughly 78% found once. Study-level results: Accurate prediction of most subjects' HLA-A and HLA-B alleles from TCR beta sequences was reported. Researchers reported in a later analysis that a missense DCLRE1C variant was tied to TCR beta V- and J-gene trimming.

What was sequenced was PBMCs. The sequence was collected from a man in his forties or fifties in good health and CMV-seropositive.

In nucleotides, the CDR3 is TGTGCCAGCTCAGAACAGGGGCACAATCAGCCCCAGCATTTT. Protein: CASSEQGHNQPQHF. The genes are TRBV18 and TRBJ1-5; 7 bases are shared with TRBD1. Germline V gene data show CDR1 as KGHSH and CDR2 as LQKENI. This CDR3 spans 14 amino acids. V dropped 5 bases and J dropped 3; count of bases not matched to a gene: 4.